This T cell receptor beta chain was profiled in a study of blood T cell repertoires in COVID-19. The repertoire was sequenced with immunoSEQ multiplex PCR; TCRdb's copy has only in-frame clones and lacks some. The data contain about 440,000 clones, more than 70% of them seen just once; the ten biggest clones take up approximately 12%. V shed 0 bases and J shed 2 bases, with 8 bases lying between them. The CDR3 length is 14 residues. Germline V CDR1 and CDR2: MNHNS, SASEGT. The sequenced sample was peripheral blood. The clonotype comes from a woman between 50 and 59 years old with COVID-19, enrolled during active disease. The genes are TRBV6-1 and TRBJ2-7; D perhaps matches TRBD1 (6 bases). As DNA, the CDR3 is TGTGCCAGCAGTGAAGCGGACAGCCCCTACGAGCAGTACTTC. The encoded protein is CASSEADSPYEQYF.